These 5 T cell receptor beta chains came from one sample sequenced in a study of blood T cell repertoires in COVID-19. The protocol was immunoSEQ multiplex PCR, while the TCRdb copy is restricted to in-frame clones and leaves out a portion. The sample includes fewer than 110,000 clones, 87% of them seen just once. Sequenced input: peripheral blood. The source of these receptors is a human donor in a cohort sampled during active COVID-19.

The chain has TRBV10-3 and TRBJ2-1; TRBD2 aligns across 10 bases. J gave up 8 bases and V 3 bases, and 10 bases lay outside the gene matches. Looked up from germline, CDR1 is ENHRY and CDR2 is SYGVKD. This CDR3 has 16 amino acids. As DNA, the CDR3 is TGTGCCATCAGTGATAGCGGGAGGCCCAATGAGGATGAGCAGTTCTTC. Translating gives CAISDSGRPNEDEQFF.

CDR3 coding DNA: TGTGCCAGCAAAATAGGAGGGGGACTACTCTACAATGAGCAGTTCTTC. This gives the protein CASKIGGGLLYNEQFF. V is TRBV28 and J is TRBJ2-1, with D perhaps matching TRBD2 (7 bases). CDR3 length: 16 amino acids. Per germline, CDR1 MDHEN and CDR2 SYDVKM. V was pared by 7 bases and J by 3 bases, with 19 bases between.

Concerning this clone itself: An end of the junction does not agree with germline; a read error may underlie this. This chain links TRBV7-9 with TRBJ1-2, with 8 bases lining up with TRBD1. Germline-derived CDR1 and CDR2 are SEHNR and FQNEAQ (reference sequence). This CDR3 is 11 amino acids long. CDR3 in DNA: TGTGCCAGCAGCTTAGTGGGACAGGCCTATTTC. It is translated as CASSLVGQAYF.

The chain couples TRBV19 to TRBJ1-1; maybe TRBD1 (5 bases). The germline V gene encodes CDR1 LNHDA and CDR2 SQIVND (reference sequence). V was clipped by 3 bases and J by 5 bases, with 13 bases between them. The CDR3 length is 14 residues. The CDR3 DNA follows: TGTGCCAGTAGTATTCTCCATGGGGGGACTGAAGCTTTCTTT. This sequence encodes CASSILHGGTEAFF. Complete variable domain (other parts from reference TRBV19 and TRBJ1-1): DGGITQSPKYLFRKEGQNVTLSCEQNLNHDAMYWYRQDPGQGLRLIYYSQIVNDFQKGDIAEGYSVSREKKESFPLTVTSAQKNPTAFYLCASSILHGGTEAFFGQGTRLTVV.

The chain uses TRBV28 and TRBJ2-7; perhaps TRBD1 as D (5 bases). CDR3 length equals 14 residues. Germline V lookup: CDR1 MDHEN, CDR2 SYDVKM. V was shortened by 2 bases and J by 2 bases, with 10 bases between the two germline ends. For the CDR3, the DNA is TGTGCCAGCAGTTTACAGGGTTCGACCTACGAGCAGTACTTC. Translated, it gives CASSLQGSTYEQYF.